Listed here is a single T cell receptor (beta chain). This clonotype appeared a few times. Its recognized antigen is unknown. Within one base of it there is no much larger clone, and no base qualities were kept. Libraries came from PCR. The sample was run on an Illumina HiSeq 2500. TCR libraries were prepared with molecular barcoding, using unique molecular identifiers to normalize TCRbeta repertoire quantification. TCRdb applied fastp at Q25 and MiXCR to the public reads, then kept only in-frame beta chains. Here each entry gathers all rows of one CDR3 protein and keeps the most common genes and DNA. In this sample the table shows about 980,000 distinct CDR3 sequences, roughly 29% of which occur a single time. The ten largest clones represent over 25% of the sample. The sample belongs to a study of T-cell reconstitution after alpha-beta-depleted transplantation in children (dated by TCRdb to between 2015 and 2016). At the level of the whole study: The study quantitatively tracked T-cell immune reconstitution after TCRalphabeta/CD19-depleted allogeneic hematopoietic cell transplantation in children using TCR repertoire profiling. What the study reported, not specific to this receptor: About two months after transplant, the apparently early recovery of alphabetaT-cell counts reportedly depended on just several hundred clones that had expanded rapidly and came from non-depleted graft cells. In some patients, the high TCRbeta diversity seen at day 60 was put down to recipient T cells and intrathymic progenitors that had survived conditioning. The frequencies of hyperexpanded clones fell over the following months, and after one year, T-cell counts and TCRbeta diversity were mostly attributed to newly produced T cells.

The treatment or condition label here, explained by the study, means: allogeneic hematopoietic cell transplantation with graft depleted of TCRalphabeta T cells and CD19 B cells. The children who served as transplant recipients had been given grafts of TCRalphabeta/CD19-depleted allogeneic hematopoietic cells. In the germline V gene, CDR1 corresponds to SGHTA and CDR2 to FQGNSA. Including cysteine and phenylalanine, the CDR3 has 13 amino acids. Kept here is only the CDR3 DNA, which spans 39 bases and is read in frame from base 1. The germline ends are 10 bases apart after V is trimmed by 1 base and J by 7 bases.

The sequence is built from TRBV7-2 and TRBJ1-1; the D segment cannot be called with confidence. The receptor was isolated from a boy in the first two years of life who had a stem cell transplant for SCID, so the T cells may come from the graft donor. The sequencing used PBMCs, mostly from graft donor cells, collected 360 days after TCRalphabeta/CD19-depleted stem cell transplant. DNA sequence: TGTGCCAGCAGCTTAGGGCAAGTCAGTGAAGCTTTCTTT. Its coded protein is CASSLGQVSEAFF.